The clone carrying this T cell receptor (beta chain) was observed once. The antigen is undetermined. Germline CDR1 DFQATT, CDR2 SNEGSKA (reference sequence). Trimming stripped 5 bases from V and 4 bases from J, with 14 bases between. The CDR3 spans 13 residues. The data originate from a study of T cells in Graves' hyperthyroidism and ophthalmopathy. The study, taken as a whole, reports: Researchers report that a 13 V-J model separated ophthalmopathy from stable hyperthyroidism.

The CDR3 regions of TCR beta were amplified from RNA transcripts. The HTBI primer set was used in a first-round RT-PCR of the TCR CDR3. TCRdb re-called the multiplex PCR reads through MiXCR, storing one row per CDR3 protein. The data hold 600,000 to 750,000 distinct CDR3 sequences, with roughly 17% observed a single time. V usage is TRBV20-1 and J usage is TRBJ1-2, with D tentatively TRBD1 (6 bases). Sequencing was done on a sample of blood. The clonotype was recovered from a man aged 45-65 years with Graves' hyperthyroidism. The CDR3 bases are TGCAGTGCTGAACAGGGAGGAGGCTATGGCTACACCTTC. It encodes CSAEQGGGYGYTF.